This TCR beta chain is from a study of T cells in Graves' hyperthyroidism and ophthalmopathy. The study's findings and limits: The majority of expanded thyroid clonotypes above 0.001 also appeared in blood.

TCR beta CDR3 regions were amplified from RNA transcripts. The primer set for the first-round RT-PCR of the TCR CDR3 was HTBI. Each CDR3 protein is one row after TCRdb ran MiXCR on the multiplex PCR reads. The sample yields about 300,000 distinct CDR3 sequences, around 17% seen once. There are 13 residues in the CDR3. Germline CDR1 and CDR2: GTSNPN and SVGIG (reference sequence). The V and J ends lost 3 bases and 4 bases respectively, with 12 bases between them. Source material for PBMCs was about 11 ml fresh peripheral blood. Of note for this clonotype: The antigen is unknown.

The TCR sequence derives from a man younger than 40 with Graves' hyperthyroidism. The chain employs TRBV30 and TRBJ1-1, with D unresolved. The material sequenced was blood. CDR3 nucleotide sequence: TGTGCCTGGAGGGCACTGGGGTTCACTGAAGCTTTCTTT. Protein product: CAWRALGFTEAFF.